This T cell receptor beta chain was obtained from a study of blood T cell repertoires in COVID-19. Study-level background: The United States, Italy and Spain were the sources of the acute and convalescent COVID-19 samples. Nucleic acid was either cDNA or gDNA, and it came from T cells, B-cell-depleted T cells, or PBMCs.

Original handling: By means of reference gene primer amplification, nucleated cell counts were estimated. The method was immunoSEQ multiplex PCR; TCRdb's version includes in-frame clones alone and lacks a portion of them. The DNA gave D and trimming, while V, J and clone size come from that table. Of about 120,000 clones listed, approximately 81% are singletons. This clone was detected once. This clonotype originated in a man between 60 and 70 years old with acute or convalescent COVID-19. Sequencing was done on a sample of peripheral blood.

This chain's CDR3 is CASSQSRDRGRNETQYF. DNA for the CDR3: TGCGCCAGCAGTCAATCCCGGGACAGGGGACGGAATGAGACCCAGTACTTC. The J gene is TRBJ2-5, the V gene TRBV23-1; 10 bases map to TRBD1. TRBV23-1 counts as an open reading frame of uncertain function. This CDR3 spans 17 amino acids. V lost 0 bases, J lost 5 bases, and 9 bases stayed unmatched.